This is a list of T cell receptor beta chains from one sample in a study of shared clonotypes between healthy human individuals. Measured with immunoSEQ multiplex PCR; TCRdb has only the in-frame clones, and not every one. Of 2 million to 2.5 million clones listed, 80% to 95% are singletons. The source material was naive CD4+ T cells from PBMCs. The receptor source for this set is a young man in good health. Some clones in this sample may be carry-over from other donors' samples. Both conserved end residues are part of each CDR3.

V gene,J gene,CDR3 protein
TRBV5-1,TRBJ2-7,CASRGTGTGPYEQYF
TRBV5-1,TRBJ2-6,CASSFRDGGANVLTF
TRBV5-1,TRBJ2-3,CASSPEWRPTDTQYF
TRBV6-1,TRBJ2-1,CASSPGTLQSDEQFF
TRBV2,TRBJ1-1,CASTPGMNTEAFF
TRBV7-2,TRBJ1-5,CASSLGRTVEPQHF
TRBV5-1,TRBJ2-1,CASSGVAGGNNEQFF
TRBV11-1,TRBJ1-3,CASSLSDRAGNTIYF
TRBV15,TRBJ1-6,CATSSERGANSPLHF
TRBV7-8,TRBJ1-2,CASSLDPRQPYGYTF
TRBV6-5,TRBJ1-2,CASSYGQNYGYTF
TRBV28,TRBJ2-1,CAAWDRATYNEQFF
TRBV18,TRBJ2-1,CASSPLATVAYNEQFF
TRBV5-5,TRBJ2-3,CASSPSPEDTQYF
TRBV30,TRBJ1-2,CAWSSPQVANYGYTF
TRBV5-1,TRBJ2-2,CASSLDYNTGELFF
TRBV25-1,TRBJ1-4,CASSEYRGAVGEKLFF
TRBV6-1,TRBJ1-2,CASSEAVRLTF
TRBV5-6,TRBJ2-7,CASSSTSGTYEQYF
TRBV4-3,TRBJ1-1,CASSQGGGSREAFF
TRBV7-3,TRBJ2-5,CASSLFGTGQETQYF
TRBV14,TRBJ1-4,CASSRLGSWEKLFF
TRBV18,TRBJ2-7,CASSPGTLYEQYF
TRBV28,TRBJ1-1,CASSFGGRGTEAFF
TRBV6-1,TRBJ1-5,CASSEVRSGSSNQPQHF
TRBV11-2,TRBJ2-5,CASSLAPRETQYF
TRBV5-4,TRBJ2-5,CASSSSKAGGPVGTQYF
TRBV4-1,TRBJ1-1,CASSQGYDRVNTEAFF
TRBV7-3,TRBJ2-2,CASSLIPGELFF
TRBV6-5,TRBJ2-3,CASSYDRMSTDTQYF
TRBV28,TRBJ2-7,CASVGGRAPYEQYF
TRBV7-2,TRBJ2-2,CASSSPTGKGTGELFF
TRBV2,TRBJ2-7,CASTQDRAGYEQYF
TRBV5-6,TRBJ2-1,CASSSRAGVSYNEQFF
TRBV6-1,TRBJ1-5,CASGTASNQPQHF
TRBV18,.,CASSPGDRTYEQYF
TRBV5-4,TRBJ2-7,CASSLVQGSYEQYF
TRBV6-6,TRBJ1-1,CASSPRLNTEAFF
TRBV29-1,TRBJ2-7,CSAGQGAGDEQYF
TRBV20-1,TRBJ2-7,CSADTGYEQYF
TRBV7-3,TRBJ2-1,CASSSIRGSENEQFF
TRBV27,TRBJ1-1,CASVGVLGAAEAFF
TRBV5-8,TRBJ1-3,CASSQGSLFSGNTIYF
TRBV11-2,TRBJ1-1,CASSLVLNTEAFF
TRBV28,TRBJ2-5,CASSSDRLQETQYF
TRBV2,TRBJ2-7,CASRISTAVEQYF
TRBV19,TRBJ2-3,CASSSGGGVGTQYF
TRBV16,TRBJ1-2,CASSQAGREGYTF
TRBV7-3,TRBJ2-3,CASSLAPVGADTQYF